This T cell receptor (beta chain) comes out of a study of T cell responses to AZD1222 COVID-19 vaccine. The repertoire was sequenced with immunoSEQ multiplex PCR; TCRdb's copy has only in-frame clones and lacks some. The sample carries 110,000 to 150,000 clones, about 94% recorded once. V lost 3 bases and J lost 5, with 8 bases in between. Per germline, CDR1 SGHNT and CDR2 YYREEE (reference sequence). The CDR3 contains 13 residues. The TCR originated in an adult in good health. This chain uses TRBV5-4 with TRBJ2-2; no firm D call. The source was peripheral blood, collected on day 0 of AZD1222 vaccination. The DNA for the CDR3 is TGTGCCAGCAGCTCCCTCCGAACCGGGGAGCTGTTTTTT. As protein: CASSSLRTGELFF.